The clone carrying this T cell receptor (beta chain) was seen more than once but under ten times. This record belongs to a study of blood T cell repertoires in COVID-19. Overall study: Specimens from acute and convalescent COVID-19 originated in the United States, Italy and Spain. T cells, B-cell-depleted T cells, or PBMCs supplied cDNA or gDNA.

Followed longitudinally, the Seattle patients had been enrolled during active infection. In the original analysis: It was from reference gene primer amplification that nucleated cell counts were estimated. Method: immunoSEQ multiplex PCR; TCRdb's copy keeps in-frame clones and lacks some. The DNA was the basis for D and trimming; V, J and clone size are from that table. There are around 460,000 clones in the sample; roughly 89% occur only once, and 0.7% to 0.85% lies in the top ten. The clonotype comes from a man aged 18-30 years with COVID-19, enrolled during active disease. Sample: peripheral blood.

CDR3 sequence (DNA): TGCAGCGCCCTAGGTCATGACTCTGAAGCTTTCTTT. Its translation: CSALGHDSEAFF. V and J are TRBV29-1 and TRBJ1-1, with D uncertain. The CDR3 sequence is 12 residues long. The V end was cut by 7 bases, the J end by 6 bases, with 15 bases between. CDR1 and CDR2 from the germline V gene are SQVTM and ANQGSEA. The whole variable domain, filled in from reference TRBV29-1 and TRBJ1-1, reads SAVISQKPSRDICQRGTSLTIQCQVDSQVTMMFWYRQQPGQSLTLIATANQGSEATYESGFVIDKFPISRPNLTFSTLTVSNMSPEDSSIYLCSALGHDSEAFFGQGTRLTVV.